This T cell receptor beta chain was recovered during a study of beta chain features in type 1 diabetes (dated by TCRdb to the late 2010s). In terms of the full investigation: No differences in mean age, gender distribution, total cell number or subset yield were found between patients and healthy donors. A total of approximately 110,000,000 sorted cells were examined across all samples, and a strong correlation was observed between cell number per subset and RNA yield. Whereas all 30 or so donors provided naive and central memory subsets, regulatory and stem cell-like memory subsets were isolated from just 8 patients and about eight healthy donors. In the study, TCRB repertoires of sorted circulating CD4+ T cell subsets from recently diagnosed type 1 diabetes patients were compared with those of matched healthy donors. General study outcomes and caveats: Shorter templates might have been favored by PCR, but patient and control samples were amplified and corrected together, so both groups would have been affected equally by any skew. At VDJ recombination sites, patients with type 1 diabetes made fewer insertions and deleted more nucleotides, a pattern implying thymic rearrangement abnormalities. Because cDNA was sequenced instead of genomic DNA, activated cells with high expression could be over-represented, although the groups did not differ in activation or CD3 levels. Naive, central memory and regulatory TCRB repertoires appeared to be more alike among patients than among healthy donors. Only small numbers of individuals were included in the HLA sub-analyses, which left unresolved whether HLA type had any influence on TCRB rearrangement. In all four CD4+ subsets, TCRB CDR3 length was moderately but significantly shorter in type 1 diabetes patients.

This clone was counted between two and nine times. The clone's antigen remains unknown. Base qualities are missing; no much larger clone stands one base away. From each donor, a single peripheral blood sample of around 120 mL on average was drawn into heparinised tubes. Using a panel that included CD45RO, CCR7, CD25, CD127, CD95 and CD27, naive, central memory, regulatory and stem cell-like memory CD4+ T cells were sorted on a BD FACSAria II. Every sorted population had a purity above 95%. PBMCs were isolated immediately by Lymphoprep density gradient centrifugation and stained directly without culture. Samples were stained and sorted in pairs, with one healthy donor and one patient per experiment, so that batch effects were minimized. The High Capacity cDNA Reverse Transcription Kit was used to reverse transcribe all of the isolated RNA, meaning that expressed TCRB transcripts were what got sequenced. Deep immunoSEQ sequencing was performed on naive, central memory and regulatory T cell samples, with an average of roughly 4 million total reads per sample. Sorted cells were lysed in RLT buffer, and RNA was extracted using DNase-treated RNeasy Micro or Mini kits according to cell number. To prevent cross-contamination, every cell subset was processed on its own, while patient and healthy donor samples were processed together. The immunoSEQ multiplex PCR was used to amplify TCRB sequences from cDNA, yielding 87-bp fragments that span the CDR3 region. Sequencing of the amplicons was done on the Illumina HiSeq platform. In the source study's methods: PCR bias was computationally corrected using synthetic template baselines, reads within Hamming distance 2 were collapsed, and singletons that could not be merged were discarded. Reads were aligned to IMGT to assign V, D and J genes, CDR3 length, and insertions or deletions at six rearrangement sites. Clonotype counts were normalized to sorted cell number within each subset before computing true diversity and Gini coefficients with the tcR R package. The overlap coefficient, calculated on TCRB nucleotide sequences, was used to measure repertoire sharing. This is the immuneACCESS table as TCRdb keeps it, with only in-frame sequences that have V and J called. A part of the clones is gone; compared with another copy, unresolved V genes explain less than half, and the rest is unexplained. Clone size and V and J calls were adopted from that table, with D and trimming inferred from the DNA. Counted in this sample were approximately 37,000 clones; more than 40% of them appeared once. The top ten clonotypes cover 0.72% of the sample.

The sequencing input was central memory CD4+ T cells from blood. The receptor was derived from a woman in her late teens or twenties in good health.

The bases read TGTGCCAGCACCCCAGGGGGGCAGTCCTACAATGAGCAGTTCTTC. Its protein product is CASTPGGQSYNEQFF. The chain uses TRBV6-5 and TRBJ2-1; a tentative D call is TRBD1 (7 bases match). From cysteine to phenylalanine, the CDR3 is 15 amino acids long. The sequence is cut down to CDR3 DNA, 45 bases in frame from base 1. Per the germline V gene, MNHEY is the CDR1 and SVGAGI is the CDR2. V and J are truncated by 7 bases and 1 base respectively, leaving an intervening sequence of 14 bases.